The rows below give T cell receptor beta chains drawn from one sample of a study of vaccination and CD4 T cells after COVID-19. Their cognate antigens are unknown. TCRdb reprocessed the PCR reads with MiXCR, giving one entry per CDR3 protein. The sample consists of about 14,000 distinct CDR3 sequences, about 64% of them appearing once. What was sequenced was CD4+ T cells from blood, cultured in vitro. Receptor source: a human donor who had recovered from COVID-19. Each CDR3 is given with its conserved first and last residue. A D gene is named only where the DNA matches it firmly. Expanded clones get a size class; other rows say once, few or many, or leave the size out.

TRBD2	few	TRBJ2-7	TRBV6-5	CASSYSPPGVAGMYEQYF	TGTGCCAGCAGTTACTCACCTCCCGGTGTAGCGGGAATGTACGAGCAGTACTTC
-	-	TRBJ2-1	TRBV12-3/TRBV12-4	CASSFTAGPKVEQFF	TGTGCCAGCAGTTTCACTGCGGGACCAAAGGTGGAGCAGTTCTTC
TRBD1	-	TRBJ1-5	TRBV7-2	CASSPGTGVNQPQHF	TGTGCCAGCAGTCCGGGGACAGGGGTCAATCAGCCCCAGCATTTT
-	-	TRBJ1-2	TRBV7-9	CASSLGTADGYTF	TGTGCCAGCAGCTTAGGTACAGCAGACGGCTACACCTTC
TRBD1	-	TRBJ1-5	TRBV10-1	CASRERAQGGYSNQPQHF	TGCGCCAGCAGGGAGAGGGCGCAGGGGGGATATAGCAATCAGCCCCAGCATTTT
TRBD2	-	TRBJ2-7	TRBV27	CASSPRVGGRISSYEQYF	TGTGCCAGCAGTCCCCGCGTCGGGGGGAGAATTTCTTCCTACGAGCAGTACTTC